Shown below are 8 T cell receptor beta chains from a single sample sequenced in a study of identical twins. Via MiXCR, TCRdb re-called the 5' RACE reads, giving one row per CDR3 protein. The top ten clones hold approximately 8.9% of a sample with 350,000 to 400,000 distinct CDR3 sequences, 9% to 10% of them seen once. Sequencing input: naive T cells sorted from blood. These receptors were taken from a woman between 45 and 60 years old in good health.

V usage is TRBV4-1 and J usage is TRBJ1-1; 8 positions match TRBD1. V lost 3 bases to trimming and J lost 1 base; unmatched junction nucleotides: 7. From germline, CDR1 is MGHRA and CDR2 YSYEKL. The CDR3 consists of 16 residues. This CDR3 is CASSQLQGAQNTEAFF. As DNA, the CDR3 is TGCGCCAGCAGCCAGCTTCAGGGGGCTCAGAACACTGAAGCTTTCTTT.

This clonotype was found many times. The rearrangement joins TRBV12-3 or TRBV12-4 to TRBJ1-2; perhaps TRBD1 as D (5 bases). This CDR3 has 14 amino acids. V dropped 2 bases and J dropped 2 bases, with 9 bases sitting between them. CDR3 nucleotide sequence: TGTGCCAGCAGTTTAAGTTGGGGGAACTATGGCTACACCTTC. The encoded protein is CASSLSWGNYGYTF.

This clonotype occurred a few times. The chain links TRBV20-1 to TRBJ2-5, with 10 bases aligning to TRBD2. CDR3 length: 15 amino acids. The ends lost 5 bases at V and 3 bases at J; junction bases unmatched: 9. Germline-derived CDR1 and CDR2 are DFQATT and SNEGSKA (reference sequence). In DNA, the CDR3 is TGCAGTGCTGAGCCTACTAGCGGGAAGGAAGAGACCCAGTACTTC. Protein sequence: CSAEPTSGKEETQYF.

This clonotype has at least ten counts. The chain couples TRBV3-1 to TRBJ2-7, with D unclear. V shed 0 bases and J shed 1 base, with 4 bases lying between them. The CDR3 length is 13 residues. Per germline, CDR1 LGHDT and CDR2 YNNKEL (reference sequence). The CDR3 DNA follows: TGTGCCAGCAGCCAAGAGTGGTCCTACGAGCAGTACTTC. Its translation: CASSQEWSYEQYF.

The genes are TRBV2 and TRBJ2-7; D may be TRBD2 (5 bases). The CDR3 covers 14 residues. V shed 8 bases and J shed 0 bases, with 14 bases lying between them. The germline V gene has CDR1 SNHLY and CDR2 FYNNEI. CDR3 nucleotides: TGTGCCAGCGGTTCTGACTACCCCTCCTACGAGCAGTACTTC. It is translated as CASGSDYPSYEQYF.

This clonotype came up many times. The chain joins TRBV7-9 to TRBJ2-3; 13 nucleotides align to TRBD2. Germline V CDR1 and CDR2: SEHNR, FQNEAQ (reference sequence). V dropped 3 bases and J dropped 8; count of bases not matched to a gene: 8. The CDR3 is made up of 16 amino acids. CDR3 amino acids: CASSFGTSGTGGTQYF. For the CDR3, the DNA is TGTGCCAGCAGCTTCGGGACTAGCGGGACGGGAGGTACGCAGTATTTT.

This clonotype was picked up a small number of times. The chain combines TRBV12-3 or TRBV12-4 with TRBJ2-1; D is ambiguous. The CDR3 length is 15 residues. Trimming took off 2 bases at V and 4 bases at J, with 12 bases between the two ends. CDR3 protein: CASSLQVPFYNEQFF. The CDR3 DNA reads TGTGCCAGCAGTTTACAGGTCCCGTTTTACAATGAGCAGTTCTTC.

The V and J genes are TRBV29-1 and TRBJ2-1, with TRBD2 matching over 7 bases. The CDR3 contains 12 residues. V shed 3 bases, J shed 9 bases, and the junction held 5 bases outside the gene matches. Germline values: CDR1 SQVTM, CDR2 ANQGSEA. The CDR3 region is CSVERGLSEQFF. The CDR3 DNA sequence: TGCAGCGTTGAGCGGGGGTTAAGTGAGCAGTTCTTC.